Each of the 23 T cell receptor beta chains below was sequenced from the same sample in a study of cytotoxic CD8 clonotypes in ibrutinib-treated CLL. TCRdb keeps only in-frame clones here, not all; method: immunoSEQ multiplex PCR. The sample lists some 61,000 clones, about two thirds occurring once. The sample was PBMCs, taken after 12 months of ibrutinib treatment. All receptors come from a human donor with chronic lymphocytic leukemia.

The table lists this clone with a few counts. The V and J genes are TRBV28 and TRBJ2-4; 14 positions agree with TRBD2. J gave up 9 bases and V 10 bases, and 14 bases lay outside the gene matches. Germline V CDR1 and CDR2: MDHEN, SYDVKM. The CDR3 is 16 amino acids. The CDR3 reads CATKTRTSGGTAIQYF. CDR3 coding DNA: TGTGCCACCAAAACTAGGACTAGCGGGGGGACGGCCATTCAGTACTTC.

The J gene is TRBJ2-2, the V gene TRBV19; perhaps TRBD1 as D (5 bases). This CDR3 comprises 14 residues. The V and J ends lost 5 bases and 3 bases respectively, with 10 bases between them. Germline V gene lookup returns CDR1 LNHDA and CDR2 SQIVND (reference sequence). The CDR3 DNA reads TGTGCCAGTAGTTCGGACATATACACCGGGGAGCTGTTTTTT. Encoded protein: CASSSDIYTGELFF.

J is TRBJ2-7 and V is TRBV7-6; D perhaps matches TRBD2 (5 bases). V was shortened by 5 bases and J by 3 bases, with 8 bases between the two germline ends. From germline, CDR1 is SGHVS and CDR2 FNYEAQ. The CDR3 covers 12 residues. DNA of the CDR3: TGTGCCAGCAGCGGAGAGGGCTACGAGCAGTACTTC. Its translation: CASSGEGYEQYF.

The CDR3 region is CASSFPGVAEQYF. The CDR3 region has the DNA TGTGCCAGCAGCTTCCCAGGGGTGGCCGAGCAGTACTTC. This rearrangement joins TRBV7-9 to TRBJ2-7, with D possibly being TRBD1 (6 bases). Germline values: CDR1 SEHNR, CDR2 FQNEAQ (reference sequence). This CDR3 is 13 amino acids long. Deletions cut 3 bases from V and 6 bases from J, with 12 bases between. The full variable domain, in which reference TRBV7-9 and TRBJ2-7 provide the parts outside the CDR3, is DTGVSQNPRHKITKRGQNVTFRCDPISEHNRLYWYRQTLGQGPEFLTYFQNEAQLEKSRLLSDRFSAERPKGSFSTLEIQRTEQGDSAMYLCASSFPGVAEQYFGPGTRLTVT.

The CDR3 loop reads CASSLAVSPNTEAFF. CDR3 DNA: TGTGCCAGCAGCTTGGCCGTTTCTCCAAACACTGAAGCTTTCTTT. V is TRBV5-6 and J is TRBJ1-1; D not resolved. CDR3 length: 15 residues. Deletions cut 0 bases from V and 2 bases from J, with 11 bases between. The germline V gene has CDR1 SGHDT and CDR2 YYEEEE. Complete variable domain (other parts from reference TRBV5-6 and TRBJ1-1): DAGVTQSPTHLIKTRGQQVTLRCSPKSGHDTVSWYQQALGQGPQFIFQYYEEEERQRGNFPDRFSGHQFPNYSSELNVNALLLGDSALYLCASSLAVSPNTEAFFGQGTRLTVV.

The V and J genes are TRBV29-1 and TRBJ1-2; TRBD1 aligns across 10 bases. V shed 5 bases, J shed 5 bases, and the junction held 11 bases outside the gene matches. Germline values: CDR1 SQVTM, CDR2 ANQGSEA. The CDR3 sequence is 15 residues long. The CDR3 protein is CSVPRDRGGEYGYTF. Here the CDR3 DNA reads TGCAGCGTTCCCAGGGACAGGGGAGGGGAGTATGGCTACACCTTC.

The chain couples TRBV5-1 to TRBJ2-7; D gene ambiguous. CDR3 length: 12 amino acids. Looked up from germline, CDR1 is SGHRS and CDR2 is YFSETQ. Deletions cut 4 bases from V and 6 bases from J, with 11 bases between. The CDR3 nucleotides read TGCGCCAGCAGCCTTGGACCAGGCGAGCAGTACTTC. Translated, it gives CASSLGPGEQYF.

Remarks on this clone: The same CDR3 also results from other DNA sequences found in this sample. The chain employs TRBV18 and TRBJ2-5, with no clear D. V was trimmed by 0 bases and J by 5 bases, leaving 4 bases between them. The CDR3 runs 12 residues. Germline V gene lookup returns CDR1 KGHSH and CDR2 LQKENI. CDR3 in amino acids: CASSPPGETQYF. CDR3 coding DNA: TGTGCCAGCTCACCACCAGGGGAGACCCAGTACTTC. Filled out from reference TRBV18 and TRBJ2-5, the complete variable domain reads NAGVMQNPRHLVRRRGQEARLRCSPMKGHSHVYWYRQLPEEGLKFMVYLQKENIIDESGMPKERFSAEFPKEGPSILRIQQVVRGDSAAYFCASSPPGETQYFGPGTRLLVL.

The chain uses TRBV2 and TRBJ2-7; TRBD2 is a possible D gene (6 bases). V dropped 7 bases and J dropped 7 bases, with 14 bases sitting between them. Germline CDR1 and CDR2: SNHLY and FYNNEI. The CDR3 extends over 12 amino acids. The CDR3 nucleotides are TGTGCCAGCACCCAGACTAGTTCGGAGCAGTACTTC. Translating gives CASTQTSSEQYF. Looking up the rest from reference TRBV2 and TRBJ2-7 gives the full variable domain: EPEVTQTPSHQVTQMGQEVILRCVPISNHLYFYWYRQILGQKVEFLVSFYNNEISEKSEIFDDQFSVERPDGSNFTLKIRSTKLEDSAMYFCASTQTSSEQYFGPGTRLTVT.

V is TRBV28 and J is TRBJ2-7; unclear D gene. The length of the CDR3 is 17 residues. From germline, CDR1 is MDHEN and CDR2 SYDVKM. V lost 8 bases and J 2 bases, leaving 25 bases between the germline ends. The CDR3 sequence: CASRQTNLRAVTYEQYF. The CDR3 DNA is TGTGCCAGCCGTCAGACAAACCTTCGGGCGGTAACCTACGAGCAGTACTTC. Complete variable domain (other parts from reference TRBV28 and TRBJ2-7): DVKVTQSSRYLVKRTGEKVFLECVQDMDHENMFWYRQDPGLGLRLIYFSYDVKMKEKGDIPEGYSVSREKKERFSLILESASTNQTSMYLCASRQTNLRAVTYEQYFGPGTRLTVT.

As DNA, the CDR3 is TGTGCCAGTACTGCAGGGACCTATAATTCACCCCTCCACTTT. Translated, it gives CASTAGTYNSPLHF. V is TRBV19 and J is TRBJ1-6; maybe TRBD1 (5 bases). Trimming shortened V by 7 bases and J by 2 bases, and 9 bases separated the two germline ends. Germline values: CDR1 LNHDA, CDR2 SQIVND (reference sequence). The CDR3 totals 14 residues.

The chain links TRBV30 to TRBJ2-7; the match to TRBD2 covers 7 bases. J was trimmed by 3 bases and V by 2 bases; bases with no gene match: 7. The CDR3 loop spans 14 amino acids. CDR1 is GTSNPN, CDR2 SVGIG, per germline (reference sequence). This CDR3 is CAWSPGGFDYEQYF. CDR3 coding DNA: TGTGCCTGGAGTCCGGGGGGTTTCGACTACGAGCAGTACTTC. The full variable domain, its missing parts supplied by reference TRBV30 and TRBJ2-7, is SQTIHQWPATLVQPVGSPLSLECTVEGTSNPNLYWYRQAAGRGLQLLFYSVGIGQISSEVPQNLSASRPQDRQFILSSKKLLLSDSGFYLCAWSPGGFDYEQYFGPGTRLTVT.

This clone came up a few times. The chain carries TRBV6-1 and TRBJ1-2; D might be TRBD1 (6 bases). V gave up 8 bases and J gave up 2 bases, with 15 bases separating them. The CDR3 loop spans 14 amino acids. The germline V gene encodes CDR1 MNHNS and CDR2 SASEGT. The CDR3 nucleotides read TGTGCCAGCGAACAGGGCTCCGGGAACTATGGCTACACCTTC. Amino acid sequence: CASEQGSGNYGYTF.

This clone came up a few times. J is TRBJ1-5 and V is TRBV5-1, with TRBD1 matching over 8 bases. The germline V gene has CDR1 SGHRS and CDR2 YFSETQ. The length of the CDR3 is 15 residues. The V gene end was trimmed by 4 bases and the J gene end by 1 base; junction bases not matched to a gene: 4. In DNA form, the CDR3 reads TGCGCCAGCAGCCGGACAGGGTTGAGCAATCAGCCCCAGCATTTT. Its translation: CASSRTGLSNQPQHF.

This clone turned up a few times. The rearrangement uses TRBV6-9 and TRBJ2-3; the D is unclear. Trimming removed 2 bases from V and 3 bases from J, with 6 bases in between. The CDR3 is 13 residues long. Germline CDR1 MNHGY, CDR2 SVAAGI. CDR3 in amino acids: CASSYTETDTQYF. The CDR3, as DNA: TGTGCCAGCAGTTATACCGAGACAGATACGCAGTATTTT.

The chain has TRBV11-2 and TRBJ1-3; 7 nucleotides agree with TRBD1. Germline V gene data show CDR1 as SGHAT and CDR2 as FQNNGV. The CDR3 spans 15 residues. J was trimmed by 4 bases and V by 0 bases; bases with no gene match: 3. CDR3 sequence reads: CASSLEGTVGNTIYF. CDR3 sequence (DNA): TGTGCCAGCAGCTTAGAAGGGACAGTGGGAAACACCATATATTTT.

The J gene is TRBJ2-2, the V gene TRBV21-1; the tabulated D call, TRBD2, remains unverified against the DNA. TRBV21-1 is shown as a pseudogene. This CDR3 contains 21 residues. CDR3 sequence (DNA): TGTGCCAGCAGCAAAATGGACTTAGAGGACTTGGCGGGGGACCTCACCGGGGAGCTGTTTTTT. It is translated as CASSKMDLEDLAGDLTGELFF.

This rearrangement joins TRBV11-3 to TRBJ2-2; 7 positions agree with TRBD1. Per the germline V gene, CDR1 is SGHNT and CDR2 is YENEEA. There are 14 residues in the CDR3. V lost 5 bases and J lost 4; bases outside the gene matches: 4. As DNA, the CDR3 is TGTGCCAGCAGCGGCAGGGGGACCACCGGGGAGCTGTTTTTT. This gives the protein CASSGRGTTGELFF.

This sequence joins TRBV18 and TRBJ2-3, with a weak D call TRBD2 (5 bases). The germline CDR1 and CDR2 sequences are KGHSH and LQKENI. This CDR3 region has 14 residues. Between the trimmed V and J ends, which lost 5 bases and 1 base, there was a span of 10 bases. The CDR3: CASSGSRGTDTQYF. As DNA, the CDR3 is TGTGCCAGCTCAGGGTCGAGGGGCACAGATACGCAGTATTTT.

The genes are TRBV4-3 and TRBJ2-5; 9 bases are shared with TRBD1. Losses at the gene ends were 4 bases for V and 4 bases for J; bases not matched to a gene: 4. Germline CDR1 is LGHNA and CDR2 is YSLEER. The CDR3 is made up of 14 amino acids. The CDR3 coding sequence is TGCGCCAGCAGCCGAGTGGGACAGGGAGAGACCCAGTACTTC. Its translation: CASSRVGQGETQYF.

This CDR3 is CASRDGQRTDTQYF. The DNA for the CDR3 is TGTGCCAGCAGGGATGGACAACGCACAGATACGCAGTATTTT. The chain carries TRBV27 and TRBJ2-3, with D possibly being TRBD1 (5 bases). CDR3 size: 14 residues. V lost 6 bases, J lost 1 base, and 11 bases lay in between. CDR1 and CDR2 from the germline V gene are MNHEY and SMNVEV (reference sequence).

CDR3 bases: TGCGCCAGCAGCCAAGGCCAGGGGTTTTACGAGCAGTACTTC. Translation: CASSQGQGFYEQYF. The chain is built from TRBV4-1 and TRBJ2-7, with D perhaps matching TRBD1 (6 bases). The length of the CDR3 is 14 residues. V was pared by 1 base and J by 4 bases, with 11 bases between. Germline assignment: CDR1 MGHRA and CDR2 YSYEKL.

The rearrangement links TRBV25-1 to TRBJ1-2; D gene uncertain. Germline V gene sequence: CDR1 MGHDK, CDR2 SYGVNS. CDR3 length: 12 amino acids. With 5 bases removed from V and 4 bases from J, the gap between germline ends came to 8 bases. CDR3 coding DNA: TGTGCCAGCAGTAGGTCAGCCTATGGCTACACCTTC. Translating gives CASSRSAYGYTF.